Listed below are T cell receptor beta chains from one sample, sequenced in a study of blood T cell repertoires in COVID-19. Sequencing used immunoSEQ multiplex PCR; TCRdb keeps in-frame clones, though not all of them. Of a few hundred thousand clones listed, 80% to 90% are singletons. Sequencing was carried out using PBMCs or T cells enriched from blood (not recorded which). These TCRs come from a woman aged 18-29 years who had recovered from COVID-19. Both conserved end residues are part of each CDR3. D genes are given only for firm matches. A row's size may be missing; if present it is once, few, many or a size class.

. TRBJ2-1 TRBD2 TRBV15 TGTGCCACCAGCAGAGATCTGCTAGCGGGGGTGAATGAGCAGTTCTTC CATSRDLLAGVNEQFF
. TRBJ2-7 . TRBV4-2 TGTGCCAGCAGCCCCGGACCCAAGGGGTACTACGAGCAGTACTTC CASSPGPKGYYEQYF
. TRBJ1-5 . TRBV28 TGTGCCAGCAGTCCCCTGACAGTGGCAGTCGATCAGCCCCAGCATTTT CASSPLTVAVDQPQHF
few TRBJ2-7 . TRBV5-1 TGCGCCAGCAGCACCCGGGACACCCTCTACGAGCAGTACTTC CASSTRDTLYEQYF
. TRBJ1-5 . TRBV6-5 TGTGCCAGCAGTTACCACGACTCGGGGCCCCAGCATTTT CASSYHDSGPQHF
. TRBJ1-2 . TRBV29-1 TGCAGCGTTGAAAGGGGCTCGGAATTCGGCTATGGCTACACCTTC CSVERGSEFGYGYTF
. TRBJ2-5 TRBD1 TRBV7-2 TGTGCCAGCACCAGGGGGTACCAAGAGACCCAGTACTTC CASTRGYQETQYF
. TRBJ2-5 TRBD1 TRBV19 TGTGCCACCGGGACAGGGTGGGAGACCCAGTACTTC CATGTGWETQYF
. TRBJ1-6 TRBD1 TRBV5-1 TGCGCCAGCAGCTTGGGGGACAGGGGGGATTCACCCCTCCACTTT CASSLGDRGDSPLHF
. TRBJ1-5 . TRBV16 TGTGCCAGCAGCCAATCTGGGGGACTGGGCAATCAGCCCCAGCATTTT CASSQSGGLGNQPQHF
. TRBJ1-2 . TRBV3-1/TRBV3-2 TGTGCCAGCAGCCAAGATAATGTTGGGGGGGACGGCTACACCTTC CASSQDNVGGDGYTF
. TRBJ1-6 TRBD1 TRBV27 TGTGCCAGCAGTCCCTCGGGACAGATGATATCACCCCTCCACTTT CASSPSGQMISPLHF
. TRBJ2-5 TRBD1 TRBV6-5 TGTGCCAGCAGACGACAGGGTTATGAGACCCAGTACTTC CASRRQGYETQYF
. TRBJ1-5 . TRBV10-2 TGCGCCAGCAGTGCAGATGAGGGTCAGCCCCAGCATTTT CASSADEGQPQHF
many TRBJ2-5 TRBD1 TRBV27 TGTGCCAGCAGTTTCACCCAAACAGGGGCGATCCGGGAGACCCAGTACTTC CASSFTQTGAIRETQYF
. TRBJ1-1 . TRBV27 TGTGCCAGCAGTTGCGAACTTGAAGCTTTCTTT CASSCELEAFF
. TRBJ1-2 TRBD1 TRBV6-5 TGTGCCAGCAGGACAGGGTACGGCTATGGCTACACCTTC CASRTGYGYGYTF
. TRBJ2-7 TRBD1 TRBV2 TGTGCCAGCAGTGATCAGGGGGCCATGTACGAGCAGTACTTC CASSDQGAMYEQYF
. TRBJ2-3 . TRBV6-1 TGTGCCAGCAGTGATCCGCGGCGACAGGCCGGGGCAGATACGCAGTATTTT CASSDPRRQAGADTQYF
. TRBJ2-5 . TRBV6-5 TGTGCCAGCAGTTACCAGGACAGTAGATTCCAGTACTTC CASSYQDSRFQYF
few TRBJ2-7 . TRBV2 TGTGCCAGCAGTGAAGCGCTAGGATCCTACGAGCAGTACTTC CASSEALGSYEQYF
many TRBJ2-7 TRBD1 TRBV2 TGTGCCAGCAGAGTTTACAGGGGGCGCAACGAGCAGTACTTC CASRVYRGRNEQYF
. TRBJ2-1 . TRBV7-3 TGTGCCAGCAGCTTAACGGTAGATTTTTTCAATGAGCAGTTCTTC CASSLTVDFFNEQFF
. TRBJ2-7 TRBD1 TRBV10-1 TGCGCCAGCAGCTTGGACAGGCCCTACGAGCAGTACTTC CASSLDRPYEQYF
. TRBJ2-7 TRBD2 TRBV27 TGTGCCAGCAGTTTTGGACTAGCGGTCTCCTACGAGCAGTACTTC CASSFGLAVSYEQYF
once TRBJ1-6 TRBD1 TRBV13 TGTGCCAGCAGCCTCGGACAGGGGGGACCCCTCCACTTT CASSLGQGGPLHF
. TRBJ1-1 TRBD1 TRBV3-1/TRBV3-2 TGTGCCAGCAGCCCCGTGACAGGGGGCAATACTGAAGCTTTCTTT CASSPVTGGNTEAFF
. TRBJ1-1 . TRBV5-6 TGTGCCAGCAGCCCCCCAGGCAGGATCACTGAAGCTTTCTTT CASSPPGRITEAFF
. TRBJ2-7 . TRBV13 TGTGCCAGCAGCCCGAAGGGGCACCTATACGAGCAGTACTTC CASSPKGHLYEQYF
. TRBJ2-3 . TRBV29-1 TGCAGCGTTGAAACTACAGGTCCCGCAGATACGCAGTATTTT CSVETTGPADTQYF
. TRBJ1-4 . TRBV27 TGTGCCAGCAGTCTGGTAGGGGCAACTAATGAAAAACTGTTTTTT CASSLVGATNEKLFF
. TRBJ1-2 . TRBV6-5 TGTGCCAGCAGTTACGGTCGGGTAGGAGGCTACACCTTC CASSYGRVGGYTF
. TRBJ1-5 . TRBV27 TGTGCCAGCAGTTTGGGCGGAGGAAGCAATCAGCCCCAGCATTTT CASSLGGGSNQPQHF
. TRBJ2-2 TRBD2 TRBV19 TGTGCCAGTAGTATGCTTCTAGCGGGGGGGCCCGGGGAGCTGTTTTTT CASSMLLAGGPGELFF
. TRBJ2-6 . TRBV27 TGTGCCAGCAGTTTAGGCGCAGGCTGGGCCTCCCTCTCTGGGGCCAACGTCCTGACTTTC CASSLGAGWASLSGANVLTF
. TRBJ2-3 TRBD2 TRBV19 TGTGCCAGTAGTACTCGGGGGGGCTCTAGCACAGATACGCAGTATTTT CASSTRGGSSTDTQYF
. TRBJ1-3 . TRBV9 TGTGCCAGCAGCGTAGCAGGGGTAGGAAACACCATATATTTT CASSVAGVGNTIYF
. TRBJ1-6 . TRBV2 TGTGCCAGCAGTGAAGAATACGGGACTGGTAGACCCCTCCACTTT CASSEEYGTGRPLHF
once TRBJ1-1 TRBD1 TRBV3-1/TRBV3-2 TGTGCCAGCAGCCAAGATGGGACAGGACGAGCTTTCTTT CASSQDGTGRAFF
. TRBJ2-7 . TRBV28 TGTGCCAGCACCATTGCGGCGTTATCCTACGAGCAGTACTTC CASTIAALSYEQYF